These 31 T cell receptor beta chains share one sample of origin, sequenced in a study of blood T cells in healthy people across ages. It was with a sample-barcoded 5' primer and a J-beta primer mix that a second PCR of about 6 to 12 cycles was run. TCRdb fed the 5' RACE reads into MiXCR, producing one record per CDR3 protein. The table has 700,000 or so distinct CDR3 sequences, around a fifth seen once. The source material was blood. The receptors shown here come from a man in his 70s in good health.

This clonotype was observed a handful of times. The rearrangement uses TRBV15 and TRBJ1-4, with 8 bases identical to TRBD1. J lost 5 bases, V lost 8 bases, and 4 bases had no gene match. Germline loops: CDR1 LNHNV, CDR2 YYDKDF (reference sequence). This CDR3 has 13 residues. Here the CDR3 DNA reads TGTGCCACCCGACAGGGGAAAAATGAAAAACTGTTTTTT. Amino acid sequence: CATRQGKNEKLFF.

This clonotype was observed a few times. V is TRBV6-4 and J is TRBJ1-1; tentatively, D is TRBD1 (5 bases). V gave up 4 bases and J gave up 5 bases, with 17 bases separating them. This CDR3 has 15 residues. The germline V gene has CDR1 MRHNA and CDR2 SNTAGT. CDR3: CASSATRGVGTEAFF. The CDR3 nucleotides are TGTGCCAGCAGTGCTACGCGAGGGGTAGGAACTGAAGCTTTCTTT.

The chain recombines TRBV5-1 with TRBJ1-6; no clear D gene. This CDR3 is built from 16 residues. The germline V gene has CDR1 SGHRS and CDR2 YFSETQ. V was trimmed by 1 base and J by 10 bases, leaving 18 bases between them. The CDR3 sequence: CASSLSGPSEDSPLHF. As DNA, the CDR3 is TGCGCCAGCAGCTTGTCGGGCCCTTCTGAGGACTCACCCCTCCACTTT.

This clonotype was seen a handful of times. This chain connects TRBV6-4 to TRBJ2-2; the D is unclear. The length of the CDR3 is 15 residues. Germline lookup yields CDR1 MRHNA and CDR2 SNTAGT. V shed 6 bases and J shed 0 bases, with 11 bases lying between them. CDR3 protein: CASREDGSNTGELFF. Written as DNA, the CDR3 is TGTGCCAGCAGAGAGGACGGATCGAACACCGGGGAGCTGTTTTTT.

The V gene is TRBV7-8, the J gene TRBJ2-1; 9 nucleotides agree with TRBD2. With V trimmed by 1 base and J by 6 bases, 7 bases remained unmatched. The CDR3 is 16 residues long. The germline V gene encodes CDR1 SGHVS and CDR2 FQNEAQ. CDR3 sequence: CASSLVLAGVSNEQFF. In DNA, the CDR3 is TGTGCCAGCAGCTTAGTCTTAGCGGGAGTATCCAATGAGCAGTTCTTC.

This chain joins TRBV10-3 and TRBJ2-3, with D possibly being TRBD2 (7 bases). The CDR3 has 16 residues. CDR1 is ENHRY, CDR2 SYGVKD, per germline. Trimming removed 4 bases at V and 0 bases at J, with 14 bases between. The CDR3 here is CAISGPAGASTDTQYF. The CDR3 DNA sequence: TGTGCCATCAGTGGGCCGGCGGGGGCCAGCACAGATACGCAGTATTTT.

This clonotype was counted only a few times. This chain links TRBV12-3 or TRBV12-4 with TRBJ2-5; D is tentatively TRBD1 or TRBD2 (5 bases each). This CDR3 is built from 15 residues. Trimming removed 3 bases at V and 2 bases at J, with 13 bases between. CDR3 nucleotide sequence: TGTGCCAGCAGTTTGGGGGACGGTCAACAAGAGACCCAGTACTTC. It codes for CASSLGDGQQETQYF.

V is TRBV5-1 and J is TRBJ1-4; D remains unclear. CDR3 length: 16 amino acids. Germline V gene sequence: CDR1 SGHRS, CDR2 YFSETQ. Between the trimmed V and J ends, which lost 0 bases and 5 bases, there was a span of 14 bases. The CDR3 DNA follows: TGCGCCAGCAGCTTGGGTTTTTTGCCCGACAATGAAAAACTGTTTTTT. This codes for CASSLGFLPDNEKLFF.

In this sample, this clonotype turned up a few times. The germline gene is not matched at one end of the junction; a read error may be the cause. The CDR3 here is CASSPGTRRVRSYELYF. CDR3 bases: TGTGCCAGCAGCCCCGGGACTAGGAGGGTTCGCTCCTACGAGCTGTACTTC. The V call is TRBV14, the J call TRBJ2-7; TRBD2 aligns across 8 bases. This CDR3 contains 17 residues. Per germline, CDR1 SGHDN and CDR2 FVKESK.

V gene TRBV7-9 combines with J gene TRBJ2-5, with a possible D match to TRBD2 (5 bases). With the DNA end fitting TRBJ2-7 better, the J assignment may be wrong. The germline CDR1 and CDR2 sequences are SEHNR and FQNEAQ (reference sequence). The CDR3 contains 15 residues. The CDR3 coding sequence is TGTGCCAGCAGCTTAGTTGGGCTAGCAGGCTACGAGCAGTACTTC. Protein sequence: CASSLVGLAGYEQYF.

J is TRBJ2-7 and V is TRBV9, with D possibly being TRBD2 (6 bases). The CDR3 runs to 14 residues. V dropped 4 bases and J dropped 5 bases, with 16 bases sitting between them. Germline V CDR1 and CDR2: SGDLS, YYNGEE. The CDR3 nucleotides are TGTGCCAGCAGCTCCCTACGGGGGTCCCACGAGCAGTACTTC. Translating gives CASSSLRGSHEQYF.

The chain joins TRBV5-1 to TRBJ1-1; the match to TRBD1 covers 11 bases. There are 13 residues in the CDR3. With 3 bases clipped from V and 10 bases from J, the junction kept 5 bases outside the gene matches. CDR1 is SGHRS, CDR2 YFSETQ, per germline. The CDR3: CASSSGTGGSAFF. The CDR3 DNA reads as TGCGCCAGCAGCTCCGGGACAGGGGGGTCAGCTTTCTTT.

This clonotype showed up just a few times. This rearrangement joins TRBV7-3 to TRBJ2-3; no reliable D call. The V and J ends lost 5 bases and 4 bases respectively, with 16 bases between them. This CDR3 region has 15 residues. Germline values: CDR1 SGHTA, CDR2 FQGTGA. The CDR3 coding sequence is TGTGCCAGCAGCCCCGCCCCCTCCGCTTCAGATACGCAGTATTTT. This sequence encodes CASSPAPSASDTQYF. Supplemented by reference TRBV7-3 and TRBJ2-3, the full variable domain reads GAGVSQTPSNKVTEKGKYVELRCDPISGHTALYWYRQSLGQGPEFLIYFQGTGAADDSGLPNDRFFAVRPEGSVSTLKIQRTERGDSAVYLCASSPAPSASDTQYFGPGTRLTVL.

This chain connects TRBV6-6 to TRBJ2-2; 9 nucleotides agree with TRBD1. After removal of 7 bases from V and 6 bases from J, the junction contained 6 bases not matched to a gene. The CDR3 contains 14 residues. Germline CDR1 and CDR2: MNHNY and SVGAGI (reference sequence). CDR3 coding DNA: TGTGCCAGCATTGGACAGGGGAGGCCCGGGGAGCTGTTTTTT. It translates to CASIGQGRPGELFF.

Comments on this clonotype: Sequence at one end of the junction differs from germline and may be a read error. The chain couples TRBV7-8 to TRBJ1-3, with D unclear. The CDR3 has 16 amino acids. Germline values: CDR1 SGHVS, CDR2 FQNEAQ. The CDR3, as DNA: TGTGCCAGCAGCTTGGGGTCTCCGGGCCGCGGAAACACCGTATATTTT. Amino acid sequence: CASSLGSPGRGNTVYF.

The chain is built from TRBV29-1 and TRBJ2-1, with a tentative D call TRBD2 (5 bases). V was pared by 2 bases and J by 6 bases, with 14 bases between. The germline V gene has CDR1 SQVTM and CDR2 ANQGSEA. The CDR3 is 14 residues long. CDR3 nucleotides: TGCAGCGTTGAACGTAGCGCCCGCGCCAATGAGCAGTTCTTC. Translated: CSVERSARANEQFF.

The CDR3 reads CASSYATAGGTQYF. CDR3 sequence (DNA): TGTGCCAGTAGTTACGCCACAGCAGGAGGGACCCAGTACTTC. This chain links TRBV19 with TRBJ2-5; a possible D gene is TRBD2 (5 bases). The CDR3 totals 14 residues. V was cut by 5 bases and J by 7 bases, with 17 bases left in between. Germline loops: CDR1 LNHDA, CDR2 SQIVND (reference sequence).

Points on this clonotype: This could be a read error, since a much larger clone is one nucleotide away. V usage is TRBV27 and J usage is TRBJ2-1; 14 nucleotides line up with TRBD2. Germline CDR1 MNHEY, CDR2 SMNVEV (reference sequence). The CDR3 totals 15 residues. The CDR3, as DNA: TGTACCAGCAGTCGACTAGCGGGGGGGGTAAATGAGCAGTTCTTC. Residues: CTSSRLAGGVNEQFF.

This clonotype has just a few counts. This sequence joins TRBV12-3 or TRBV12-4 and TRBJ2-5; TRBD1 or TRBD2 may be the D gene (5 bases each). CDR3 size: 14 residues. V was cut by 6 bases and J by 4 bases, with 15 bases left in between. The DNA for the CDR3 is TGTGCCAGCAGGTCCATAGCGAGGGGAGAGACCCAGTACTTC. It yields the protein CASRSIARGETQYF.

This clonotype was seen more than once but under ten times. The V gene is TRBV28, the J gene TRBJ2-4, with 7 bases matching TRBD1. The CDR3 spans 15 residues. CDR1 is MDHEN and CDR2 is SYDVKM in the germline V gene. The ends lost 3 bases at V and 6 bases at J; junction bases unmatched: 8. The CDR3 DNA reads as TGTGCCAGCAGTTTCTTCCAGGGGGTTCGAAACATTCAGTACTTC. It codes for CASSFFQGVRNIQYF.

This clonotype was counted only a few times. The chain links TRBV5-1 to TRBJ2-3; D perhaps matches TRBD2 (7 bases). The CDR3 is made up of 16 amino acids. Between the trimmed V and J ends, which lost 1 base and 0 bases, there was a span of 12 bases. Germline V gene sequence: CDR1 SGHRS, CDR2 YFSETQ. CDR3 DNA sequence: TGCGCCAGCAGCTTGAACGGGGGGCATAGCACAGATACGCAGTATTTT. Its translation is CASSLNGGHSTDTQYF.

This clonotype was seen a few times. The CDR3 region is CSVEGRYGYTF. In nucleotides, the CDR3 is TGCAGCGTTGAGGGTAGATATGGCTACACCTTC. The chain uses TRBV29-1 and TRBJ1-2; D not resolved. Trimming shortened V by 3 bases and J by 5 bases, and 7 bases separated the two germline ends. The germline CDR1 and CDR2 sequences are SQVTM and ANQGSEA. The CDR3 loop spans 11 amino acids. Full variable domain (rest looked up from reference TRBV29-1 and TRBJ1-2): SAVISQKPSRDICQRGTSLTIQCQVDSQVTMMFWYRQQPGQSLTLIATANQGSEATYESGFVIDKFPISRPNLTFSTLTVSNMSPEDSSIYLCSVEGRYGYTFGSGTRLTVV.

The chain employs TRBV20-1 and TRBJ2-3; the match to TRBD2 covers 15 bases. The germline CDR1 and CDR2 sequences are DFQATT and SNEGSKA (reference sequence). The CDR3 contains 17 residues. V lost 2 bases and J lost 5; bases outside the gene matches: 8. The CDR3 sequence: CSARPWTSGRVLDTQYF. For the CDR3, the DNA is TGCAGTGCTAGACCCTGGACTAGCGGGAGGGTGTTAGATACGCAGTATTTT.

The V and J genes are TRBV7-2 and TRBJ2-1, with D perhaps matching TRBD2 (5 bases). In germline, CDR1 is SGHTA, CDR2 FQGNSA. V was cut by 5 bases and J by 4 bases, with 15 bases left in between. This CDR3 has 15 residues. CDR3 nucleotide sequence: TGTGCCAGCAGCCCCGGCGGGCTACTATACAATGAGCAGTTCTTC. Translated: CASSPGGLLYNEQFF.

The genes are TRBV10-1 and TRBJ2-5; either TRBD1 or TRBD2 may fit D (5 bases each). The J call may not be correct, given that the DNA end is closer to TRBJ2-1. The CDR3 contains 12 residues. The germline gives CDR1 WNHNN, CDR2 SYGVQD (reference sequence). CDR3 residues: CASGEGLNEQFF. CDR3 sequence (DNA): TGCGCCAGCGGCGAGGGGTTGAATGAGCAGTTCTTC.

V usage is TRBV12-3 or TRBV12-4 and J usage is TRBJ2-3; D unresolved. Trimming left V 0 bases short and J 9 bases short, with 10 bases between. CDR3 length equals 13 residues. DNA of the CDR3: TGTGCCAGCAGTTTAGCCCGGAAAGGGACGCAGTATTTT. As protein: CASSLARKGTQYF.

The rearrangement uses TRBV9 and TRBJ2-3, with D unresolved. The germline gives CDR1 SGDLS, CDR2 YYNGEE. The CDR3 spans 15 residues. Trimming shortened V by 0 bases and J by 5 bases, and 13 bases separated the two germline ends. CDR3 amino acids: CASSVGGGHIDTQYF. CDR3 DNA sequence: TGTGCCAGCAGCGTAGGGGGTGGGCATATAGATACGCAGTATTTT.

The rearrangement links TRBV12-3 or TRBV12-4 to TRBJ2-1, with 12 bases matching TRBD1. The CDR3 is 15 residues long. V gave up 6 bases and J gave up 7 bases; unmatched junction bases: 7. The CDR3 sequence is CASRSGQGALNEQFF. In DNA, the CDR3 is TGTGCCAGCAGATCGGGACAGGGGGCACTGAATGAGCAGTTCTTC.

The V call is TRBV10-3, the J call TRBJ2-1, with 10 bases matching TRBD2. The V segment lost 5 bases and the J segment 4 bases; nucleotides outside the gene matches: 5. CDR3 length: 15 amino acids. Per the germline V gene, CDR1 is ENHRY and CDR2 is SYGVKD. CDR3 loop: CAISSQREGYNEQFF. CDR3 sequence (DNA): TGTGCCATCAGTTCACAGCGGGAGGGTTACAATGAGCAGTTCTTC.

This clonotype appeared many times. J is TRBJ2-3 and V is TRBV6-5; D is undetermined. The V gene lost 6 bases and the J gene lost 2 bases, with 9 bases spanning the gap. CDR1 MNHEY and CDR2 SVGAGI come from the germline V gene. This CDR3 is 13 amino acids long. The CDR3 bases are TGTGCCAGCAGACGAAGCCACACAGATACGCAGTATTTT. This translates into CASRRSHTDTQYF.

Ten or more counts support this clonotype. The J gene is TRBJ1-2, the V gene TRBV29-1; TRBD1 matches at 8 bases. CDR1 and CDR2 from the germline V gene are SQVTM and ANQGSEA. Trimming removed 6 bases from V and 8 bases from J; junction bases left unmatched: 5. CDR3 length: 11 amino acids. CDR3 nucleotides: TGCAGCGTGGACAGGGTAGGCGGCTACACCTTC. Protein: CSVDRVGGYTF.